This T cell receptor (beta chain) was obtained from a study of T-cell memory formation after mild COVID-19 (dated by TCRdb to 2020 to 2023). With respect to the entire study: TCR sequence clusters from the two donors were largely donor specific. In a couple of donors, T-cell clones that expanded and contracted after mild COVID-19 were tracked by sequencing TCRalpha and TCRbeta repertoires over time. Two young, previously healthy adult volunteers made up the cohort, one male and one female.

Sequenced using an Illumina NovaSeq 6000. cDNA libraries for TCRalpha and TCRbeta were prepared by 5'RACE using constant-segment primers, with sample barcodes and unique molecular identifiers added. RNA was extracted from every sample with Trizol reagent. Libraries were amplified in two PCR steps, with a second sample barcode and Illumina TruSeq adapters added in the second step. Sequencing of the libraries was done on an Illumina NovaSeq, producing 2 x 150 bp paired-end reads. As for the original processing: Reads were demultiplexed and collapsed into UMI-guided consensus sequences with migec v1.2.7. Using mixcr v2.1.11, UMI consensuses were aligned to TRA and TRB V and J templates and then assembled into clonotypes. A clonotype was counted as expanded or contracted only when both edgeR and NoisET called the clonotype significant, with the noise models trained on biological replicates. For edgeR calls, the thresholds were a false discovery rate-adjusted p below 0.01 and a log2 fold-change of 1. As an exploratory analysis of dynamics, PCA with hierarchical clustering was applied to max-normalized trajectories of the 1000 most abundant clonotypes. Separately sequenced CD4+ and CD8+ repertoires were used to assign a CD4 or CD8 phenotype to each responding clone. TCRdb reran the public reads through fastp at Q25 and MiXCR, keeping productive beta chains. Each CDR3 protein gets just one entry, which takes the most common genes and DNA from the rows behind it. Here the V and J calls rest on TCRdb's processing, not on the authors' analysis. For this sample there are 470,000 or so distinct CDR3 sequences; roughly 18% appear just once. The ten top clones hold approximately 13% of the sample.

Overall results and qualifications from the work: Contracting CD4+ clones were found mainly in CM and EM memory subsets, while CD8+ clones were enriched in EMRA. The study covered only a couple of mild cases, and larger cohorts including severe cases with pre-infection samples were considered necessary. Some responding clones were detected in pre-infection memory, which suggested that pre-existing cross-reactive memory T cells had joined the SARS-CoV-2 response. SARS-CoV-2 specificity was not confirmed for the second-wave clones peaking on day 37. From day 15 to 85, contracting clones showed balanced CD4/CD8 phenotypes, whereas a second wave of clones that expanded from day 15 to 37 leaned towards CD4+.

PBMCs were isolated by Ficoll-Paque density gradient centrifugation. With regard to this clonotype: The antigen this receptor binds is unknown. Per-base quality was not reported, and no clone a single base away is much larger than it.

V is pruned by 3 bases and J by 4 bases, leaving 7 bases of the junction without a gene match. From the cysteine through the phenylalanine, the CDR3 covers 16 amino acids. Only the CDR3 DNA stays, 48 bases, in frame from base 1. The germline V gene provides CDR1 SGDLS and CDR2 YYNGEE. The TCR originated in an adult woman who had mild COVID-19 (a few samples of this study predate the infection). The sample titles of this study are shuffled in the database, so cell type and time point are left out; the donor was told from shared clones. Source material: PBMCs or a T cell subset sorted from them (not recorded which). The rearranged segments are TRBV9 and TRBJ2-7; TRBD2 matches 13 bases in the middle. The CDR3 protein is CASSAEGLAGMYEQYF. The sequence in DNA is TGTGCCAGCAGCGCAGAGGGACTAGCGGGGATGTACGAGCAGTACTTC.